These 19 T cell receptor beta chains were sequenced from one sample in a study of follicular helper T cells after annual influenza vaccination. Repertoires were generated with immunoSEQ multiplex PCR, while TCRdb's copy carries only in-frame clones and drops some. The sample shows over 8,500 clones, over 80% of them seen only once. The specimen comprised CXCR5- memory CD4+ T cells sorted from blood, sampled 6 weeks after influenza vaccination. All receptors derive from an adult who received the influenza vaccine.

The chain recombines TRBV5-1 with TRBJ2-1; a weak D match, TRBD1 (6 bases). Trimming cost V 0 bases and J 8 bases, with 18 bases left between them. The germline V gene encodes CDR1 SGHRS and CDR2 YFSETQ. The CDR3 is 16 residues long. The CDR3 DNA follows: TGCGCCAGCAGCTTGGGGGGTCAGGGGCGCTTCGATGAGCAGTTCTTC. Translation gives CASSLGGQGRFDEQFF.

DNA for the CDR3: TGTGCCAGCAGTCCCCACCCAAACACTGAAGCTTTCTTT. Encoded protein: CASSPHPNTEAFF. The rearrangement links TRBV7-2 to TRBJ1-1; D is undetermined. Trimming took off 6 bases at V and 2 bases at J, with 10 bases between the two ends. Germline CDR1 reads SGHTA; CDR2 reads FQGNSA. CDR3 length: 13 residues.

V is TRBV20-1 and J is TRBJ1-4, with D unclear. With 5 bases removed from V and 8 bases from J, the gap between germline ends came to 9 bases. Germline CDR1 is DFQATT and CDR2 is SNEGSKA (reference sequence). The CDR3 contains 11 residues. The CDR3, as DNA: TGCAGTGCTGGGAAGGGAGAAAAACTGTTTTTT. Residues: CSAGKGEKLFF.

The CDR3 DNA reads TGTGCCAGCAGTCCCCGGCCCTACGAGCAGTACTTC. This translates into CASSPRPYEQYF. This chain links TRBV27 with TRBJ2-7, with D unclear. The V gene's germline CDR1 is MNHEY and CDR2 SMNVEV (reference sequence). This CDR3 has 12 residues. Trimming removed 5 bases at V and 2 bases at J, with 7 bases between.

The V call is TRBV28, the J call TRBJ1-4, with D possibly being TRBD1 (6 bases). The CDR3 runs 14 residues. Germline V gene sequence: CDR1 MDHEN, CDR2 SYDVKM. Trimming removed 10 bases at V and 7 bases at J, with 19 bases between. The CDR3 spells CATAPGGVGEKLFF. CDR3 bases: TGTGCCACGGCCCCCGGGGGCGTAGGTGAAAAACTGTTTTTT.

This clone was seen just once. The V gene is TRBV10-3, the J gene TRBJ2-7, with D tentatively TRBD2 (6 bases). Germline CDR1 ENHRY, CDR2 SYGVKD. The CDR3 length is 13 residues. V lost 6 bases and J lost 3, with 12 bases in between. For the CDR3, the DNA is TGTGCCATCAGCCCGACGGGAGACTACGAGCAGTACTTC. Translation: CAISPTGDYEQYF.

This clone was detected only once. This rearrangement joins TRBV18 to TRBJ2-5; possibly TRBD1 for D (7 bases). The CDR3 sequence is 15 residues long. Germline V CDR1 and CDR2: KGHSH, LQKENI. Trimming left V 3 bases short and J 2 bases short, with 13 bases between. The DNA for the CDR3 is TGTGCCAGCTCACCCCAGGGGGGACAACAAGAGACCCAGTACTTC. Its translation is CASSPQGGQQETQYF.

The chain is built from TRBV7-2 and TRBJ1-1; D is unresolved. From germline, CDR1 is SGHTA and CDR2 FQGNSA. V gave up 1 base and J gave up 0 bases, with 9 bases separating them. CDR3 length: 15 residues. CDR3 coding DNA: TGTGCCAGCAGCTTAGGAGTGTCCATGAACACTGAAGCTTTCTTT. It encodes CASSLGVSMNTEAFF.

This chain links TRBV19 with TRBJ2-1, with 7 nucleotides matching TRBD1. Trimming cost V 6 bases and J 5 bases; bases outside gene matches: 10. Germline CDR1 and CDR2: LNHDA and SQIVND (reference sequence). The CDR3 loop spans 15 amino acids. In DNA form, the CDR3 reads TGTGCCAGTAGCCTCAACCGGGACAGCCACAATGAGCAGTTCTTC. Amino acid sequence: CASSLNRDSHNEQFF.

V usage is TRBV21-1 and J usage is TRBJ2-5; TRBD2 is taken as the D call from the table, unchecked against the DNA. TRBV21-1 is a known pseudogene. This CDR3 is built from 19 residues. The CDR3 region has the DNA TGTGCCAGCAGCCAAAAGGCCCAGCGGGAGGGCCGTTACCAAGAGACCCAGTACTTC. Encoded protein: CASSQKAQREGRYQETQYF.

This clone has only one observation. This chain links TRBV29-1 with TRBJ2-3, with D possibly TRBD2 on 6 matching bases. Between the trimmed V and J ends, which lost 6 bases and 5 bases, there was a span of 15 bases. The CDR3 length is 13 residues. The germline gives CDR1 SQVTM, CDR2 ANQGSEA. CDR3 sequence: CSVRGWGIDTQYF. CDR3 DNA sequence: TGCAGCGTCCGGGGGTGGGGGATAGATACGCAGTATTTT.

V is TRBV29-1 and J is TRBJ1-4; D unresolved. The V end lost 3 bases, the J end lost 7 bases, and 6 bases lay between the germline ends. Germline CDR1 is SQVTM and CDR2 is ANQGSEA. This CDR3 region has 11 residues. The CDR3 DNA follows: TGCAGCGTTGACGAGGGTGAAAAACTGTTTTTT. It specifies CSVDEGEKLFF.

This chain uses TRBV15 with TRBJ2-7; 15 bases match TRBD2. The CDR3 sequence is 19 residues long. CDR1 is LNHNV, CDR2 YYDKDF, per germline (reference sequence). With V trimmed by 0 bases and J by 2 bases, 8 bases remained unmatched. CDR3 region: CATSRDLGTSGRLPYEQYF. The CDR3 DNA reads as TGTGCCACCAGCAGAGATCTAGGGACTAGCGGGAGGTTGCCCTACGAGCAGTACTTC.

The rearrangement joins TRBV30 to TRBJ1-3; the D gene is possibly TRBD1 (6 bases). The germline V gene has CDR1 GTSNPN and CDR2 SVGIG (reference sequence). The CDR3 loop spans 13 amino acids. The ends were cut back, 7 bases at V and 0 bases at J, with 10 bases in the middle. This CDR3 is CAFDRSSGNTIYF. The CDR3 nucleotides are TGTGCCTTCGACAGGAGCTCTGGAAACACCATATATTTT.

This chain joins TRBV7-6 and TRBJ2-1, with D maybe TRBD2 (6 bases). Per the germline V gene, CDR1 is SGHVS and CDR2 is FNYEAQ. The CDR3 has 16 amino acids. The V gene lost 5 bases and the J gene lost 6 bases, with 20 bases spanning the gap. The CDR3 coding sequence is TGTGCCAGCAGCGTACACATTGGAGGGATTCTCAATGAGCAGTTCTTC. Translated, it gives CASSVHIGGILNEQFF.

The chain uses TRBV18 and TRBJ2-1; TRBD2 agrees at 12 bases. The CDR3 consists of 18 residues. The V gene's germline CDR1 is KGHSH and CDR2 LQKENI. The V segment lost 6 bases and the J segment 7 bases; nucleotides outside the gene matches: 16. The CDR3 here is CASSRRTMTSGSGNEQFF. Here the CDR3 DNA reads TGTGCCAGCTCCCGAAGAACTATGACTAGCGGGAGCGGTAATGAGCAGTTCTTC.

The V and J genes are TRBV7-8 and TRBJ2-1, with D uncertain. Germline CDR1 and CDR2: SGHVS and FQNEAQ. CDR3 length: 14 amino acids. V was pared by 0 bases and J by 8 bases, with 11 bases between. The CDR3: CASSLALSPYEQFF. The CDR3 coding sequence is TGTGCCAGCAGCTTAGCGCTCTCTCCATATGAGCAGTTCTTC.

The rearrangement joins TRBV28 to TRBJ2-3, with TRBD2 matching 9 bases. J was trimmed by 1 base and V by 6 bases; bases with no gene match: 2. The CDR3 length is 14 residues. The germline V gene encodes CDR1 MDHEN and CDR2 SYDVKM. CDR3 amino acids: CASRRTSGTDTQYF. As DNA, the CDR3 is TGTGCCAGCAGAAGGACTAGCGGCACAGATACGCAGTATTTT.

The V and J genes are TRBV6-5 and TRBJ1-5; 7 bases match TRBD1. V dropped 6 bases and J dropped 3; count of bases not matched to a gene: 5. CDR1 and CDR2 from the germline V gene are MNHEY and SVGAGI. The CDR3 covers 14 residues. In DNA, the CDR3 is TGTGCCAGCAGCAGGGGGGGATTCAATCAGCCCCAGCATTTT. Protein: CASSRGGFNQPQHF.